These 15 T cell receptor beta chains were all obtained from the same sample, sequenced in a study of CD8+CD57+ T cells in acquired aplastic anemia. Patients included in sequencing had previously demonstrated CD8+CD57+ cell expansion by flow cytometry. The template for TCR beta VDJ and CDR3 sequence profiling was genomic DNA. MiXCR, applied by TCRdb to the reads, yields one record per CDR3 protein. The table records 200,000 or so distinct CDR3 sequences, approximately 50% of them present only once. Specimen: sorted CD4+, CD8+, or CD8+CD57+ T cells (not recorded which) from PBMCs. Receptor source: a human donor with aplastic anemia.

To note about this clonotype: One base away lies a much larger clone, so this may be a sequencing read error. This chain links TRBV5-1 with TRBJ2-7, with TRBD2 identical over 13 bases. This CDR3 is built from 16 residues. Germline V gene sequence: CDR1 SGHRS, CDR2 YFSETQ. This CDR3 is CASSAKLAGGFYDQYF. The CDR3 bases are TGCGCCAGCAGCGCTAAACTAGCGGGAGGGTTCTACGATCAGTACTTC.

The chain combines TRBV4-2 with TRBJ2-3; D gene uncertain. Trimming took 1 base from V and 0 from J, leaving 8 bases between them. Germline values: CDR1 LGHNA, CDR2 YNFKEQ. The CDR3 is made up of 15 amino acids. In nucleotides, the CDR3 is TGTGCCAGCAGCCAAGTCGGTGGGAGCACAGATACGCAGTATTTT. It yields the protein CASSQVGGSTDTQYF.

This clonotype was counted only a few times. This chain connects TRBV24-1 to TRBJ2-3, with 13 nucleotides matching TRBD2. The germline CDR1 and CDR2 sequences are KGHDR and SFDVKD. V lost 3 bases to trimming and J lost 3 bases; unmatched junction nucleotides: 5. CDR3 length: 17 amino acids. The CDR3 reads CATSDPGLAGTTDTQYF. In DNA form, the CDR3 reads TGTGCCACCAGTGATCCGGGACTAGCGGGAACAACAGATACGCAGTATTTT.

The chain couples TRBV2 to TRBJ2-3; D call uncertain. Looked up from germline, CDR1 is SNHLY and CDR2 is FYNNEI. The CDR3 has 12 residues. V was shortened by 5 bases and J by 2 bases, with 5 bases between the two germline ends. Here the CDR3 DNA reads TGTGCCAGCAGTCTCTACACAGATACGCAGTATTTT. Translated: CASSLYTDTQYF.

The chain links TRBV4-2 to TRBJ1-2; TRBD1 might be the D (6 bases). The CDR3 runs 17 residues. Looked up from germline, CDR1 is LGHNA and CDR2 is YNFKEQ. Between the trimmed V and J ends, which lost 5 bases and 4 bases, there was a span of 23 bases. The chain's CDR3 is CASSGISTGIGPYGYTF. The CDR3 coding sequence is TGTGCCAGCAGCGGGATATCAACAGGGATAGGCCCCTATGGCTACACCTTC.

Regarding this clonotype: The CDR3 ends on some other residue instead of the conserved phenylalanine or tryptophan, so this is likely a read error. This sequence joins TRBV6-1 and TRBJ2-7; the D gene is possibly TRBD2 (6 bases). The CDR3 runs 18 residues. The V end lost 4 bases, the J end lost 6 bases, and 28 bases lay between the germline ends. Germline V CDR1 and CDR2: MNHNS, SASEGT. This CDR3 is CASSAAAGNRAGQSEQYL. CDR3 coding DNA: TGTGCCAGCAGTGCCGCTGCGGGGAATAGGGCAGGGCAAAGCGAGCAGTACTTG.

This clonotype was seen only a few times. At one boundary the junction diverges from the germline segment, which might be a read error. The chain has TRBV2 and TRBJ2-7; possibly TRBD1 for D (6 bases). CDR3 length: 11 residues. Germline CDR1 reads SNHLY; CDR2 reads FYNNEI. Written as DNA, the CDR3 is TGTGCCAGCACCGAACGGAAACAGGGATGGTTC. This translates into CASTERKQGWF.

This sequence joins TRBV15 and TRBJ2-5; D tentatively fits TRBD1 or TRBD2 (5 bases each). The germline CDR1 and CDR2 sequences are LNHNV and YYDKDF (reference sequence). This CDR3 comprises 14 residues. V dropped 5 bases and J dropped 4 bases, with 14 bases sitting between them. The CDR3, as DNA: TGTGCCACCAGCGGTAGAGGGGCCGGAGAGACCCAGTACTTC. It is translated as CATSGRGAGETQYF.

This clonotype came up many times. The rearrangement links TRBV7-3 to TRBJ2-5; D uncertain. This CDR3 is built from 13 residues. In germline, CDR1 is SGHTA, CDR2 FQGTGA. V shed 4 bases and J shed 2 bases, with 8 bases lying between them. The chain's CDR3 is CASSSGLQETQYF. The CDR3 region has the DNA TGTGCCAGCAGCTCGGGTCTTCAAGAGACCCAGTACTTC.

The rearrangement uses TRBV20-1 and TRBJ2-7, with 10 bases that match TRBD1. Germline CDR1 is DFQATT and CDR2 is SNEGSKA (reference sequence). J was trimmed by 6 bases and V by 1 base; bases with no gene match: 0. This CDR3 comprises 12 residues. The CDR3 bases are TGCAGTGCTAGAGGGACAGGGGGCGAGCAGTACTTC. Translation gives CSARGTGGEQYF.

This clonotype came up many times. V and J are TRBV19 and TRBJ2-7; possible D gene TRBD2, 6 bases. Germline CDR1 LNHDA, CDR2 SQIVND (reference sequence). The ends were cut back, 4 bases at V and 2 bases at J, with 15 bases in the middle. The CDR3 length is 15 residues. CDR3 amino acids: CASSNSGTPPYEQYF. CDR3 coding DNA: TGTGCCAGTAGTAACTCCGGGACTCCGCCCTACGAGCAGTACTTC.

Regarding this clonotype: A read error may produce the germline difference seen at one junction end. This chain joins TRBV14 and TRBJ2-1; maybe TRBD1 (5 bases). The CDR3 runs to 15 residues. The germline CDR1 and CDR2 sequences are SGHDN and FVKESK. The CDR3 protein is CVSSQGQVSYNEQFF. CDR3 sequence (DNA): TGTGTCAGCAGCCAGGGTCAAGTCTCCTACAATGAGCAGTTCTTC.

The gene calls are TRBV28 and TRBJ1-5, with D maybe TRBD1 (5 bases). CDR1 MDHEN and CDR2 SYDVKM come from the germline V gene. This CDR3 is 15 amino acids long. The ends were cut back, 7 bases at V and 6 bases at J, with 19 bases in the middle. Here the CDR3 reads CASTPTVTGGQPQHF. The CDR3 DNA reads as TGTGCCAGCACCCCGACAGTAACGGGCGGTCAGCCCCAGCATTTT.

This clonotype has just a few counts. This rearrangement joins TRBV12-3 or TRBV12-4 to TRBJ1-1; 7 bases line up with TRBD1. V was pared by 5 bases and J by 2 bases, with 14 bases of the junction left unmatched. The CDR3 runs 17 residues. CDR3 in DNA: TGTGCCAGCAGTCCGCTGAACTTGGGACAGCTCAACACTGAAGCTTTCTTT. This gives the protein CASSPLNLGQLNTEAFF.

In its sample, this clonotype was seen many times. The J gene is TRBJ1-2, the V gene TRBV20-1; TRBD1 matches at 8 bases. The CDR3 is 13 amino acids. The germline V gene has CDR1 DFQATT and CDR2 SNEGSKA (reference sequence). Trimming at V came to 2 bases and at J to 2 bases, leaving 1 base not matched to a gene. CDR3 nucleotides: TGCAGTGCTAGACAGGGGGCCAACTATGGCTACACCTTC. The encoded protein is CSARQGANYGYTF.